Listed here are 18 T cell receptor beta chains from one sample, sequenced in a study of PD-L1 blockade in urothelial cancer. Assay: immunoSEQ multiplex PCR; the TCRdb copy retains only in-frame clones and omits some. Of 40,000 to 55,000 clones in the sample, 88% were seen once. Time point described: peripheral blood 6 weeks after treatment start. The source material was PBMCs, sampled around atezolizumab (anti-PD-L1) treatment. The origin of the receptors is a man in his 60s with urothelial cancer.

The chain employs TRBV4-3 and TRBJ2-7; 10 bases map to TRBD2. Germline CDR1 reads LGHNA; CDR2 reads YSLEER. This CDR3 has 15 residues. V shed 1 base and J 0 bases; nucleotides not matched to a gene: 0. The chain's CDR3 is CASSQASGGSYEQYF. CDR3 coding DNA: TGCGCCAGCAGCCAAGCTAGCGGGGGCTCCTACGAGCAGTACTTC.

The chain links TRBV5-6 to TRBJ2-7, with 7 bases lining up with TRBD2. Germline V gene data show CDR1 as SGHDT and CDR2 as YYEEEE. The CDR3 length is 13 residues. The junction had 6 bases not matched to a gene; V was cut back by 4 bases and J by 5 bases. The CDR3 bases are TGTGCCAGCAGCCAAGGACTAGTCGACGAGCAGTACTTC. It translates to CASSQGLVDEQYF.

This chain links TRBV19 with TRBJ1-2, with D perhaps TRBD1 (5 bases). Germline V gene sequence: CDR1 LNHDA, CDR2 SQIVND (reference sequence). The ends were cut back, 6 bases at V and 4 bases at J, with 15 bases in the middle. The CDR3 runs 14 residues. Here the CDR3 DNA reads TGTGCCAGTAGCATGAGGGGCGGGAGCTATGGCTACACCTTC. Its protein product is CASSMRGGSYGYTF.

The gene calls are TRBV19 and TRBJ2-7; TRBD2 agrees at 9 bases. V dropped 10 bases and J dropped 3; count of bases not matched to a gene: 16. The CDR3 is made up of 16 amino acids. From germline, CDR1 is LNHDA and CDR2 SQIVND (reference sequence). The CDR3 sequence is CATRSPRLAEDYEQYF. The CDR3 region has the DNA TGTGCCACCAGGTCCCCTCGACTAGCGGAGGACTACGAGCAGTACTTC.

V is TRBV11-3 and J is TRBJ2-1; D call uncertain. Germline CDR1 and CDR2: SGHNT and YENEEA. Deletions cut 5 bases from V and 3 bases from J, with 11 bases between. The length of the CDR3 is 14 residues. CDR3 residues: CASSLGGSYNEQFF. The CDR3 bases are TGTGCCAGCAGCCTTGGTGGCAGCTACAATGAGCAGTTCTTC.

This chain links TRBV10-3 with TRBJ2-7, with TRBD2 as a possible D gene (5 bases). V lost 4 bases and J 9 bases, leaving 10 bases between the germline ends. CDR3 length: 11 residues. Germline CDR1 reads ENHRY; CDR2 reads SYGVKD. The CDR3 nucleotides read TGTGCCATCAGTGCGGAGGTCGGGCAGTACTTC. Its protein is CAISAEVGQYF.

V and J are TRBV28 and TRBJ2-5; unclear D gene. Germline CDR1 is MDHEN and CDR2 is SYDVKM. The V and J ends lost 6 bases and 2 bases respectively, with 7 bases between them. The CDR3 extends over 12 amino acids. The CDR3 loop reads CASRATQETQYF. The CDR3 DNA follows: TGTGCCAGCAGGGCCACACAAGAGACCCAGTACTTC.

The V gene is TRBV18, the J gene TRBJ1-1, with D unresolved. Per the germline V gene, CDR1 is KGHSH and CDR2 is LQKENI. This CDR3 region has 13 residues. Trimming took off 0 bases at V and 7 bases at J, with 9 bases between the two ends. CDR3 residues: CASSPPKTLEAFF. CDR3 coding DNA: TGTGCCAGCTCACCACCGAAAACTCTTGAAGCTTTCTTT.

The CDR3 region is CAWGQGGYEQYF. In DNA form, the CDR3 reads TGTGCCTGGGGACAGGGTGGGTACGAGCAGTACTTC. The gene calls are TRBV30 and TRBJ2-7; 8 bases are shared with TRBD1. V lost 5 bases, J lost 4 bases, and 4 bases stayed unmatched. CDR3 length: 12 amino acids. Germline V CDR1 and CDR2: GTSNPN, SVGIG (reference sequence).

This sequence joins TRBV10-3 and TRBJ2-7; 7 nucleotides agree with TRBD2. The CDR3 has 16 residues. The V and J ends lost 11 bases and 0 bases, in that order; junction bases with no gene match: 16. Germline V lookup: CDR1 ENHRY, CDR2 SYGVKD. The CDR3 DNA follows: TGTGCCGTAAGGGGTAGCGGGTCCTTTAGCTCCTACGAGCAGTACTTC. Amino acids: CAVRGSGSFSSYEQYF.

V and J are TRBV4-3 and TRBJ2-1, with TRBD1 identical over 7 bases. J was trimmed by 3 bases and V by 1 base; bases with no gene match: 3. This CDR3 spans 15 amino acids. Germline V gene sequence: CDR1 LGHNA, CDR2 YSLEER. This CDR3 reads CASSQVRGIYNEQFF. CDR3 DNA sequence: TGCGCCAGCAGCCAAGTCAGGGGGATCTACAATGAGCAGTTCTTC.

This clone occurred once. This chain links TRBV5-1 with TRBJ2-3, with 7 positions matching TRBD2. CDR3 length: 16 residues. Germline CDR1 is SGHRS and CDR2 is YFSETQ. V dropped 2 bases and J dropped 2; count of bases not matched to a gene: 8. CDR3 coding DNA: TGCGCCAGCAGCTTCGGGCTAGCGGAACCCACAGATACGCAGTATTTT. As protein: CASSFGLAEPTDTQYF.

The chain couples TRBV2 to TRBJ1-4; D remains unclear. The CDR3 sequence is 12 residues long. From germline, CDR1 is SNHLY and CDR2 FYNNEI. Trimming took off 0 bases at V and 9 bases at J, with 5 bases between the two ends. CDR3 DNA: TGTGCCAGCAGTGAAGCGGGCAAAAAACTGTTTTTT. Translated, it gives CASSEAGKKLFF.

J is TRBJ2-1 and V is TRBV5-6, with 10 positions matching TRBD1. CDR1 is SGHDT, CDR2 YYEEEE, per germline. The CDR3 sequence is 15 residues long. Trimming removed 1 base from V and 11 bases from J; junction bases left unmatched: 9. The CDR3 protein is CASSLMGQGLGKQFF. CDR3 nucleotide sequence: TGTGCCAGCAGCTTGATGGGACAGGGGTTGGGGAAGCAGTTCTTC.

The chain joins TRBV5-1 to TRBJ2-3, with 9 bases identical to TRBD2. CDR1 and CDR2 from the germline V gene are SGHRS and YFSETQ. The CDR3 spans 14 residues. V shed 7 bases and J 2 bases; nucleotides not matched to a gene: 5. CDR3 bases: TGCGCCAGCTTTAGCGGGGGTCTCACAGATACGCAGTATTTT. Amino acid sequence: CASFSGGLTDTQYF. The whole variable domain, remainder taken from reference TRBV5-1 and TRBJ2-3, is KAGVTQTPRYLIKTRGQQVTLSCSPISGHRSVSWYQQTPGQGLQFLFEYFSETQRNKGNFPGRFSGRQFSNSRSEMNVSTLELGDSALYLCASFSGGLTDTQYFGPGTRLTVL.

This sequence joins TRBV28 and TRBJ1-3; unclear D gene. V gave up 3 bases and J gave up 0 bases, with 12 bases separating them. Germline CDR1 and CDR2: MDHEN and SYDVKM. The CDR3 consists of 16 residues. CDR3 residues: CASSFNAGTSGNTIYF. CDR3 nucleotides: TGTGCCAGCAGTTTTAATGCGGGTACCTCTGGAAACACCATATATTTT.

The CDR3 region is CASSLSGNVGDTQYF. DNA of the CDR3: TGTGCCAGCAGCCTGAGCGGGAATGTGGGAGATACGCAGTATTTT. The chain recombines TRBV7-9 with TRBJ2-3; 7 positions match TRBD2. Germline V gene lookup returns CDR1 SEHNR and CDR2 FQNEAQ (reference sequence). V was pared by 5 bases and J by 5 bases, with 10 bases of the junction left unmatched. The CDR3 is 15 amino acids.

For the CDR3, the DNA is TGTGCCAGCACCTCCTTTGCTAGCGGGGACAATGAGCAGTTCTTC. Encoded protein: CASTSFASGDNEQFF. This chain joins TRBV6-6 and TRBJ2-1; 9 bases are a match to TRBD2. Trimming took 7 bases from V and 5 from J; bases not matched to a gene: 9. The CDR3 has 15 residues. Germline lookup yields CDR1 MNHNY and CDR2 SVGAGI (reference sequence).